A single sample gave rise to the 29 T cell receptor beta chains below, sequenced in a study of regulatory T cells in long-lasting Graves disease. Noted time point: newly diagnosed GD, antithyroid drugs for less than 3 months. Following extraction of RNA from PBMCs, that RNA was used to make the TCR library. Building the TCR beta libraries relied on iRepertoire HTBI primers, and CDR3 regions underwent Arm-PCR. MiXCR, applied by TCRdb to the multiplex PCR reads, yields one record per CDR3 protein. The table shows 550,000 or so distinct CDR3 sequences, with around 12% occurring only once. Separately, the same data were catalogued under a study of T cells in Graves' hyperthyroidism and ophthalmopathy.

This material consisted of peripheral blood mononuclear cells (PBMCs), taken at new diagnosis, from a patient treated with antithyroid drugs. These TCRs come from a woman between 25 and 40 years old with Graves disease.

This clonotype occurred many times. CDR3 coding DNA: TGTGCCAGCAGGCGGACTAGCGGGAGCGTAAATGAGCAGTTCTTC. Protein sequence: CASRRTSGSVNEQFF. The chain employs TRBV7-2 and TRBJ2-1; 13 bases line up with TRBD2. The trim removed 6 bases at V and 7 bases at J, leaving 6 bases unmatched. CDR3 length: 15 amino acids. Germline CDR1 is SGHTA and CDR2 is FQGNSA.

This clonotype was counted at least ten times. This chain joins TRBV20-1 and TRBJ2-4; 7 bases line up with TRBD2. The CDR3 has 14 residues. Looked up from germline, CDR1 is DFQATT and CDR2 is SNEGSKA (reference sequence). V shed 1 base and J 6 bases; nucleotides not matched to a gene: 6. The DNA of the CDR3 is TGCAGTGCTAGAGCAGCGGGGTATGGAAACATTCAGTACTTC. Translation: CSARAAGYGNIQYF.

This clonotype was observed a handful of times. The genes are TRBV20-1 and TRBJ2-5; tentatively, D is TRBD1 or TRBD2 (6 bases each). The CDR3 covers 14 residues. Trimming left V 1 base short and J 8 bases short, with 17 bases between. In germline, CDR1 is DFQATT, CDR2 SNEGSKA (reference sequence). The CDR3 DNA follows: TGCAGTGCTAGAGCCGGGACTGGGACAAGAACCCAGTACTTC. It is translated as CSARAGTGTRTQYF.

DNA for the CDR3: TGTGCCAGCAGCCCAGGGGGCTGGAACACCGGGGAGCTGTTTTTT. Translated: CASSPGGWNTGELFF. V and J are TRBV3-1 and TRBJ2-2; 8 bases align to TRBD1. V lost 4 bases, J lost 1 base, and 2 bases stayed unmatched. CDR1 is LGHDT and CDR2 is YNNKEL in the germline V gene (reference sequence). The CDR3 runs 15 residues.

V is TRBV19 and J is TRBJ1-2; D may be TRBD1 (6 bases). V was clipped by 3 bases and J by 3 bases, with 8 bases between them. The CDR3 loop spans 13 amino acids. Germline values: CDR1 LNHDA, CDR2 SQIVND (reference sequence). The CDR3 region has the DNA TGTGCCAGTAGTATTTGGACAGACTATGGCTACACCTTC. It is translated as CASSIWTDYGYTF.

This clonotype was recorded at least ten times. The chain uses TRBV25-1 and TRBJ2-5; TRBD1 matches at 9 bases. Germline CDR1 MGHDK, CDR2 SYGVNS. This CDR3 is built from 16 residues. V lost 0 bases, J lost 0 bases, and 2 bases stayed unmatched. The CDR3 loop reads CASSEYRQGDQETQYF. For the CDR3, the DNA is TGTGCCAGCAGTGAATATCGACAGGGGGACCAAGAGACCCAGTACTTC. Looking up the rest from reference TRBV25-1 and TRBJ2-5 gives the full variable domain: EADIYQTPRYLVIGTGKKITLECSQTMGHDKMYWYQQDPGMELHLIHYSYGVNSTEKGDLSSESTVSRIRTEHFPLTLESARPSHTSQYLCASSEYRQGDQETQYFGPGTRLLVL.

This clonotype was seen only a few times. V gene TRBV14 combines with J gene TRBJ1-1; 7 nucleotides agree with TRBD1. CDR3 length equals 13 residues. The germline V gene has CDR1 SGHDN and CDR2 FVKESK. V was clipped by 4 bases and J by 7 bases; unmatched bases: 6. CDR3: CASSRMNRGEAFF. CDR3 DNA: TGTGCCAGCAGCCGAATGAACAGGGGTGAAGCTTTCTTT.

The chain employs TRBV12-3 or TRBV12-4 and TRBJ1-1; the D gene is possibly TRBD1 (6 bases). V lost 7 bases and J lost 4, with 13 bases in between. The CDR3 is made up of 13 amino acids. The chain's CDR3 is CASTTGHRTEAFF. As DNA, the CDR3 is TGTGCCAGCACCACGGGACACCGCACTGAAGCTTTCTTT.

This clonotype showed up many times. The CDR3, as DNA: TGTGCCAGCAGCTTAGGCCAAGGGGCCTATGGCTACACCTTC. As protein: CASSLGQGAYGYTF. The chain employs TRBV13 and TRBJ1-2; tentatively, D is TRBD1 (5 bases). This CDR3 is 14 amino acids long. CDR1 is PRHDT and CDR2 is FYEKMQ in the germline V gene (reference sequence). The V end lost 0 bases, the J end lost 4 bases, and 9 bases lay between the germline ends.

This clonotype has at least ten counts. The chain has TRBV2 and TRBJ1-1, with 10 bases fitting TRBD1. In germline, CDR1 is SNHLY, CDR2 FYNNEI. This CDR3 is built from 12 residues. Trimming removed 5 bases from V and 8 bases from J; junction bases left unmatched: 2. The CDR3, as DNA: TGTGCCAGCAGTCAGACAGGGGGCGAAGCTTTCTTT. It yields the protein CASSQTGGEAFF. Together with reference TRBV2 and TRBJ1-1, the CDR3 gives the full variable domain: EPEVTQTPSHQVTQMGQEVILRCVPISNHLYFYWYRQILGQKVEFLVSFYNNEISEKSEIFDDQFSVERPDGSNFTLKIRSTKLEDSAMYFCASSQTGGEAFFGQGTRLTVV.

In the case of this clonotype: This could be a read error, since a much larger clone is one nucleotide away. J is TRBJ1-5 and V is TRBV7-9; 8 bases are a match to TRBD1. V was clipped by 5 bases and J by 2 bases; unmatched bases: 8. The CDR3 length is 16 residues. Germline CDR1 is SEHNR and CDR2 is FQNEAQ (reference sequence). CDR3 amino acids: CASSPQGADGNQPQHF. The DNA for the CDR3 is TGTGCCAGCAGCCCGCAGGGGGCTGATGGCAATCAGCCCCAGCATTTT.

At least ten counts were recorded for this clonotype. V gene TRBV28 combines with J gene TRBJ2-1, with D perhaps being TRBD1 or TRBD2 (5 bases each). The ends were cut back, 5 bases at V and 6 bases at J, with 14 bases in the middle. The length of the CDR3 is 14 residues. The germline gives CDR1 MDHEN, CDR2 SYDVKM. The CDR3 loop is CASSAPGPLNEQFF. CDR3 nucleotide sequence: TGTGCCAGCAGTGCGCCGGGACCTCTCAATGAGCAGTTCTTC.

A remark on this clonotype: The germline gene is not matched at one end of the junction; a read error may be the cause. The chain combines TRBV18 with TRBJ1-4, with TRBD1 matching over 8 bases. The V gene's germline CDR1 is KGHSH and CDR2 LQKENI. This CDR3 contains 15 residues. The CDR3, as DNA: TGTACCAGCTCACTTCTTGGACAGGGTCAAGAAAAACTGTTTTTT. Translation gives CTSSLLGQGQEKLFF.

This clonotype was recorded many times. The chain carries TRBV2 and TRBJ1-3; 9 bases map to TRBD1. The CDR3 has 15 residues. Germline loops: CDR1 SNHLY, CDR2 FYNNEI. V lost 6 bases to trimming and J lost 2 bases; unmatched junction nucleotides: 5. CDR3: CASRDRGKAGNTIYF. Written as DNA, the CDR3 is TGTGCCAGCAGGGACAGGGGAAAGGCTGGAAACACCATATATTTT.

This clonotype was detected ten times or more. The CDR3 sequence is CASSQGWTGDGYTF. CDR3 sequence (DNA): TGTGCCAGCAGCCAAGGGTGGACAGGGGATGGCTACACCTTC. The chain joins TRBV3-1 to TRBJ1-2; 9 bases line up with TRBD1. The junction had 3 bases not matched to a gene; V was cut back by 1 base and J by 6 bases. The CDR3 totals 14 residues. CDR1 and CDR2 (germline): LGHDT, YNNKEL (reference sequence).

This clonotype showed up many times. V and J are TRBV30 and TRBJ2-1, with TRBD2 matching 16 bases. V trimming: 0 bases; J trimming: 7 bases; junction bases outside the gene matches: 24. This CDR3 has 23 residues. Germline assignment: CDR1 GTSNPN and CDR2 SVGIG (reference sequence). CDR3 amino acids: CAWSVRDPLDMVGTSGRVNEQFF. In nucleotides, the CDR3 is TGTGCCTGGAGTGTACGAGACCCTTTAGATATGGTGGGGACTAGCGGGAGGGTGAATGAGCAGTTCTTC.

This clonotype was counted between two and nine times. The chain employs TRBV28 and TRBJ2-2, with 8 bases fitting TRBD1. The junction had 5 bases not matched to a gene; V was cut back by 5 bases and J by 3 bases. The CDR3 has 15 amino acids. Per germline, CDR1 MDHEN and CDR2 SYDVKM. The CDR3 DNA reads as TGTGCCAGCAGTGCGTACAGGGGGGACACCGGGGAGCTGTTTTTT. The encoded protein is CASSAYRGDTGELFF.

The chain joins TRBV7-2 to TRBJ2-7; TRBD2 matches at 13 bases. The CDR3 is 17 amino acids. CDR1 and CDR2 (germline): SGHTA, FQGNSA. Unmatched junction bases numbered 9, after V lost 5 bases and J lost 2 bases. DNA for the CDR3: TGTGCCAGCAGCGGACCGGGACTAGCGGGATTCGCCTACGAGCAGTACTTC. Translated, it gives CASSGPGLAGFAYEQYF.

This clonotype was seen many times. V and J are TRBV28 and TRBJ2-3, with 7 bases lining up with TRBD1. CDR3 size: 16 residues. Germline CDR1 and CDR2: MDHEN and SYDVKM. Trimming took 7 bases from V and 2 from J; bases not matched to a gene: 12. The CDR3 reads CASNVLQGWNTDTQYF. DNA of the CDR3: TGTGCCAGCAACGTACTACAGGGGTGGAACACAGATACGCAGTATTTT.

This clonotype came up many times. The CDR3, as DNA: TGTGCCATCAGTGAGTCGGCGGGACTAGCGGGCTTCAATGAGCAGTTCTTC. This codes for CAISESAGLAGFNEQFF. The chain links TRBV10-3 to TRBJ2-1; 12 bases align to TRBD2. Looked up from germline, CDR1 is ENHRY and CDR2 is SYGVKD. This CDR3 comprises 17 residues. Unmatched junction bases numbered 6, after V lost 0 bases and J lost 6 bases.

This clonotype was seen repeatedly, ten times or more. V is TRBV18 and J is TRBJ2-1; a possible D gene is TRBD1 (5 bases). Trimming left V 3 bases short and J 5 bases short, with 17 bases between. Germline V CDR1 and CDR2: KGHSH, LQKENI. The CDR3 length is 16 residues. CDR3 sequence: CASSPITGPSHNEQFF. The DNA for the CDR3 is TGTGCCAGCTCACCTATTACAGGACCTTCACACAATGAGCAGTTCTTC.

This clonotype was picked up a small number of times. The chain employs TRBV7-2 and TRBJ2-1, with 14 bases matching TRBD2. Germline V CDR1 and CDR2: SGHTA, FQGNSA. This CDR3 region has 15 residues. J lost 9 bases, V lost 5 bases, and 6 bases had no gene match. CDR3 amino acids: CASSIGTSGGGEQFF. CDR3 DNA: TGTGCCAGCAGCATCGGGACTAGCGGGGGAGGTGAGCAGTTCTTC.

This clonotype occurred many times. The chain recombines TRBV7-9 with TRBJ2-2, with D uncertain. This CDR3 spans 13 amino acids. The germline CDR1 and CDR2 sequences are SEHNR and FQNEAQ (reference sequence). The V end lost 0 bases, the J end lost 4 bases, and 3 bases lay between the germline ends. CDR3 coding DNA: TGTGCCAGCAGCTTAGCCAGCACCGGGGAGCTGTTTTTT. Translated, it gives CASSLASTGELFF.

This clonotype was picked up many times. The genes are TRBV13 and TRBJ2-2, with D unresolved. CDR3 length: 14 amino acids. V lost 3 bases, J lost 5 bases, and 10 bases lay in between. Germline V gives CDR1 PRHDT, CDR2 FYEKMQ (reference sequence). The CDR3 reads CASSLGPLTGELFF. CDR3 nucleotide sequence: TGTGCCAGCAGCTTGGGCCCCCTGACCGGGGAGCTGTTTTTT.

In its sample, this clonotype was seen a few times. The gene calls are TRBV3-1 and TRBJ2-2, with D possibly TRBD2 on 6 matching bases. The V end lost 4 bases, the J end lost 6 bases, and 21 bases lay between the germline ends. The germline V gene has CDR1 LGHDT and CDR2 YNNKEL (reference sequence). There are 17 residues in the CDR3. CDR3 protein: CASSRNWGGNGAGELFF. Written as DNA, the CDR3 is TGTGCCAGCAGCCGGAACTGGGGCGGGAATGGGGCCGGGGAGCTGTTTTTT. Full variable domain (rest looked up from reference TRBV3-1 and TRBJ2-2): DTAVSQTPKYLVTQMGNDKSIKCEQNLGHDTMYWYKQDSKKFLKIMFSYNNKELIINETVPNRFSPKSPDKAHLNLHINSLELGDSAVYFCASSRNWGGNGAGELFFGEGSRLTVL.

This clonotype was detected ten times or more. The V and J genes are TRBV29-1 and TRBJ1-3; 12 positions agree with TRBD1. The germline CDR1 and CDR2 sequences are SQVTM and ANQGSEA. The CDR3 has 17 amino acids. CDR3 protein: CSAGGPGQGAPGNTIYF. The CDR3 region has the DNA TGCAGTGCCGGGGGCCCGGGACAGGGGGCGCCTGGAAACACCATATATTTT. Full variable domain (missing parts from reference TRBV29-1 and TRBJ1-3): SAVISQKPSRDICQRGTSLTIQCQVDSQVTMMFWYRQQPGQSLTLIATANQGSEATYESGFVIDKFPISRPNLTFSTLTVSNMSPEDSSIYLCSAGGPGQGAPGNTIYFGEGSWLTVV.

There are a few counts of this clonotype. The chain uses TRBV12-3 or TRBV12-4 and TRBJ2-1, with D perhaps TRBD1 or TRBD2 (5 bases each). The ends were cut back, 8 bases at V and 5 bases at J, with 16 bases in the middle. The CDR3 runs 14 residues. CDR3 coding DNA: TGTGCCAGCCACCGGGACCGAGTTGACAATGAGCAGTTCTTC. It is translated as CASHRDRVDNEQFF.

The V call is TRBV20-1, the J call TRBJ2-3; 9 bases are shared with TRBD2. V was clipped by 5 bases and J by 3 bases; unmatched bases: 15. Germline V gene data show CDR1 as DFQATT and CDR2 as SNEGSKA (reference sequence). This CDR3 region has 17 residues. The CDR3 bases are TGCAGTGCTCACGTTGTGTGGACTAGCGCCCTGACAGATACGCAGTATTTT. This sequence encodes CSAHVVWTSALTDTQYF.

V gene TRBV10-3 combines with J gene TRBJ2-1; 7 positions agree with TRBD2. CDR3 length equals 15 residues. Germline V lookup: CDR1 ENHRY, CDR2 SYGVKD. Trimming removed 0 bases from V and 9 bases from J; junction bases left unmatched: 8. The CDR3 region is CAISESYLASGEQFF. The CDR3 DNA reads TGTGCCATCAGTGAGTCTTATCTAGCTAGCGGTGAGCAGTTCTTC.